This TCR beta chain originates from a study of blood T cell repertoires in COVID-19. Overall study context: Nucleic acid was either cDNA or gDNA, and it came from T cells, B-cell-depleted T cells, or PBMCs.

The CDR3 contains 16 residues. CDR1 and CDR2 from the germline V gene are LGHNA and YSLEER. The ends were cut back, 4 bases at V and 0 bases at J, with 12 bases in the middle. The table came from immunoSEQ multiplex PCR; TCRdb's copy has only in-frame clones and leaves some out. In the table there are some 96,000 clones, about 88% of which are singletons. The rearrangement joins TRBV4-3 to TRBJ2-2; a weak D match, TRBD1 (6 bases). The sequenced material came from peripheral blood. The receptor's source is a man aged 25-45 years in a cohort sampled during active COVID-19. The CDR3 coding sequence is TGCGCCAGCAGCCCACAGGGTGGCCCGAACACCGGGGAGCTGTTTTTT. This codes for CASSPQGGPNTGELFF.